The 26 T cell receptor beta chains below were found in one sample sequenced in a study of blood T cell repertoires in COVID-19. Clones were read by immunoSEQ multiplex PCR, and TCRdb kept only the in-frame ones, dropping some. The sample lists just under 65,000 clones; more than 75% were seen once. The sequenced sample was peripheral blood. The receptors here all came from a human donor in a cohort sampled during active COVID-19.

This chain links TRBV9 with TRBJ1-2; 10 bases agree with TRBD1. The CDR3 has 15 residues. After removal of 3 bases from V and 8 bases from J, the junction contained 10 bases not matched to a gene. The germline gives CDR1 SGDLS, CDR2 YYNGEE. The CDR3 region is CASSGGQGKIVGYTF. CDR3 in DNA: TGTGCCAGCAGCGGGGGACAGGGGAAGATCGTGGGCTACACCTTC.

V is TRBV21-1 and J is TRBJ1-2; the table assigns TRBD1, which was not confirmed against the DNA. TRBV21-1 is a recognized pseudogene. The CDR3 is made up of 15 amino acids. The CDR3 reads CASSKALAQGYGYTF. CDR3 sequence (DNA): TGTGCCAGCAGCAAAGCTTTAGCACAGGGCTATGGCTACACCTTC.

Ten or more counts support this clone. The chain links TRBV5-5 to TRBJ2-7; 8 bases map to TRBD1. V shed 0 bases, J shed 6 bases, and the junction held 8 bases outside the gene matches. CDR3 size: 15 residues. Per the germline V gene, CDR1 is SGHKS and CDR2 is YYEKEE (reference sequence). The CDR3 DNA sequence: TGTGCCAGCAGCTTGGTGGGACAGGAGGTTCTCGAGCAGTACTTC. Encoded protein: CASSLVGQEVLEQYF.

This clone has just one count. The chain combines TRBV7-3 with TRBJ2-3, with a tentative D call TRBD2 (7 bases). CDR1 is SGHTA and CDR2 is FQGTGA in the germline V gene. Between the trimmed V and J ends, which lost 6 bases and 4 bases, there was a span of 14 bases. The CDR3 contains 14 residues. The CDR3 DNA reads TGTGCCAGCAGTGGCGGGGGCCTCGCAGATACGCAGTATTTT. Its protein product is CASSGGGLADTQYF.

The chain employs TRBV7-9 and TRBJ1-4; TRBD1 is a possible D gene (5 bases). Germline loops: CDR1 SEHNR, CDR2 FQNEAQ (reference sequence). Trimming pared 4 bases from V and 7 bases from J, leaving 16 bases between. The CDR3 runs 15 residues. The CDR3 region is CASSSREGMSEKLFF. The CDR3 nucleotides are TGTGCCAGCAGCTCGAGGGAGGGGATGAGTGAAAAACTGTTTTTT.

This clone has a single count. This chain connects TRBV9 to TRBJ2-1; 10 nucleotides match TRBD2. The CDR3 has 15 residues. The ends lost 5 bases at V and 4 bases at J; junction bases unmatched: 6. In germline, CDR1 is SGDLS, CDR2 YYNGEE. CDR3 bases: TGTGCCAGCAGTGACGCTAGCGGGGGATACAATGAGCAGTTCTTC. This translates into CASSDASGGYNEQFF.

This clone turned up a few times. The V call is TRBV30, the J call TRBJ2-7, with TRBD2 as a possible D gene (5 bases). The CDR3 has 12 amino acids. The germline V and J ends were trimmed by 4 bases and 6 bases, with 13 bases remaining between them. CDR1 and CDR2 from the germline V gene are GTSNPN and SVGIG (reference sequence). As DNA, the CDR3 is TGTGCCTGGATGCTTCCCGGAGGCGAGCAGTACTTC. This sequence encodes CAWMLPGGEQYF. Supplemented by reference TRBV30 and TRBJ2-7, the full variable domain reads SQTIHQWPATLVQPVGSPLSLECTVEGTSNPNLYWYRQAAGRGLQLLFYSVGIGQISSEVPQNLSASRPQDRQFILSSKKLLLSDSGFYLCAWMLPGGEQYFGPGTRLTVT.

The rearrangement uses TRBV7-2 and TRBJ1-2, with D possibly TRBD1 on 5 matching bases. CDR1 and CDR2 (germline): SGHTA, FQGNSA. CDR3 size: 14 residues. The V end lost 5 bases, the J end lost 6 bases, and 16 bases lay between the germline ends. CDR3: CASSTEGGGNGYTF. The CDR3 DNA reads as TGTGCCAGCAGCACGGAGGGTGGGGGTAATGGCTACACCTTC.

The V gene is TRBV5-6, the J gene TRBJ2-7; D not certain. Between the trimmed V and J ends, which lost 2 bases and 0 bases, there was a span of 9 bases. This CDR3 contains 14 residues. Germline lookup yields CDR1 SGHDT and CDR2 YYEEEE. The CDR3 nucleotides are TGTGCCAGCAGCTTTTTCCAGAACTCCTACGAGCAGTACTTC. Its protein is CASSFFQNSYEQYF.

The chain links TRBV4-1 to TRBJ2-5; D perhaps matches TRBD1 (6 bases). The V gene lost 0 bases and the J gene lost 4 bases, with 12 bases spanning the gap. The CDR3 runs 15 residues. CDR1 is MGHRA, CDR2 YSYEKL, per germline. CDR3 in amino acids: CASSQDRGLVETQYF. The CDR3 DNA is TGCGCCAGCAGCCAAGACAGGGGATTAGTAGAGACCCAGTACTTC.

The DNA of the CDR3 is TGTGCTAGTGGTTTGTGGGGAGGCACTGAAGCTTTCTTT. Residues: CASGLWGGTEAFF. V usage is TRBV12-5 and J usage is TRBJ1-1; D gene uncertain. CDR1 is LGHNT and CDR2 is FRNRAP in the germline V gene. V lost 2 bases and J lost 4, with 8 bases in between. The CDR3 length is 13 residues.

This clone was counted between two and nine times. The chain has TRBV11-2 and TRBJ1-1; D is undetermined. This CDR3 region has 15 residues. Germline V gene lookup returns CDR1 SGHAT and CDR2 FQNNGV. Trimming stripped 3 bases from V and 1 base from J, with 12 bases between. In DNA form, the CDR3 reads TGTGCCAGCAGCTTCAATACGGGGAAGAACACTGAAGCTTTCTTT. It translates to CASSFNTGKNTEAFF.

The V call is TRBV25-1, the J call TRBJ2-3, with D possibly TRBD2 on 7 matching bases. The CDR3 is 15 residues long. Trimming stripped 6 bases from V and 10 bases from J, with 23 bases between. Germline CDR1 and CDR2: MGHDK and SYGVNS. The DNA of the CDR3 is TGTGCCAGCAGCCGGGGTGGTGGGGGGGCCCTCGCGCAGTATTTT. Amino acid sequence: CASSRGGGGALAQYF. Variable domain in full (rest from reference TRBV25-1 and TRBJ2-3): EADIYQTPRYLVIGTGKKITLECSQTMGHDKMYWYQQDPGMELHLIHYSYGVNSTEKGDLSSESTVSRIRTEHFPLTLESARPSHTSQYLCASSRGGGGALAQYFGPGTRLTVL.

This chain connects TRBV11-2 to TRBJ2-5, with 7 nucleotides matching TRBD1. CDR3 length: 16 amino acids. Unmatched junction bases numbered 9, after V lost 1 base and J lost 4 bases. The germline V gene has CDR1 SGHAT and CDR2 FQNNGV. The chain's CDR3 is CASSLVGTGVGETQYF. In nucleotides, the CDR3 is TGTGCCAGCAGCTTAGTGGGAACAGGGGTAGGAGAGACCCAGTACTTC.

V is TRBV4-2 and J is TRBJ1-6, with D hard to call. CDR3 length equals 12 residues. Trimming took off 7 bases at V and 10 bases at J, with 11 bases between the two ends. CDR1 and CDR2 (germline): LGHNA, YNFKEQ. CDR3 bases: TGTGCCAGCACCCGGCCGAACTCACCCCTCCACTTT. Its translation: CASTRPNSPLHF.

This clone is medium-sized. The chain carries TRBV11-2 and TRBJ2-7; tentative D call: TRBD2 (6 bases). Looked up from germline, CDR1 is SGHAT and CDR2 is FQNNGV. With 1 base removed from V and 2 bases from J, the gap between germline ends came to 18 bases. CDR3 length: 17 amino acids. The CDR3 spells CASSLGTSGLRTYEQYF. As DNA, the CDR3 is TGTGCCAGCAGCTTAGGAACCTCGGGACTGAGAACCTACGAGCAGTACTTC.

The rearrangement joins TRBV7-9 to TRBJ2-5; D is unresolved. V lost 5 bases and J 3 bases, leaving 4 bases between the germline ends. The CDR3 extends over 11 amino acids. From germline, CDR1 is SEHNR and CDR2 FQNEAQ (reference sequence). CDR3 sequence reads: CASSIKETQYF. CDR3 nucleotides: TGTGCCAGCAGCATAAAAGAGACCCAGTACTTC.

This clone has just a few counts. The V gene is TRBV7-3, the J gene TRBJ1-6; D is unclear. The CDR3 totals 12 residues. The V gene lost 5 bases and the J gene lost 5 bases, with 4 bases spanning the gap. Germline V lookup: CDR1 SGHTA, CDR2 FQGTGA. The CDR3 protein is CASSTNNSPLHF. The CDR3 DNA reads as TGTGCCAGCAGCACTAATAATTCACCCCTCCACTTT.

The V and J genes are TRBV2 and TRBJ2-1; maybe TRBD2 (7 bases). The CDR3 has 15 residues. Per germline, CDR1 SNHLY and CDR2 FYNNEI. V was pared by 5 bases and J by 9 bases, with 20 bases between. The CDR3 DNA is TGTGCCAGCAGTCCCCGGACAGCGGGGTTCGGTGAGCAGTTCTTC. Amino acids: CASSPRTAGFGEQFF.

The chain couples TRBV6-5 to TRBJ1-2; D possibly corresponds to TRBD1 (5 bases). The CDR3 loop spans 15 amino acids. Germline CDR1 MNHEY, CDR2 SVGAGI. V lost 6 bases and J lost 4, with 18 bases in between. The CDR3 coding sequence is TGTGCCAGCAGGTCTACTCAGGGCGGGATCTATGGCTACACCTTC. Translation: CASRSTQGGIYGYTF.

The rearrangement uses TRBV29-1 and TRBJ1-2; 7 bases are shared with TRBD1. Germline CDR1 is SQVTM and CDR2 is ANQGSEA. This CDR3 is built from 13 residues. Germline trimming cut 4 bases from V and 4 bases from J; bases unmatched to any gene: 6. For the CDR3, the DNA is TGCAGCGTTGTTGAGGCAGGGGGCTATGGCTACACCTTC. This sequence encodes CSVVEAGGYGYTF.

The rearrangement uses TRBV15 and TRBJ1-1; D is perhaps TRBD1 (5 bases). This CDR3 has 14 amino acids. The ends were cut back, 3 bases at V and 5 bases at J, with 13 bases in the middle. From germline, CDR1 is LNHNV and CDR2 YYDKDF (reference sequence). The CDR3 DNA reads as TGTGCCACCAGCAGGCTCGGGGGGGTTACTGAAGCTTTCTTT. It yields the protein CATSRLGGVTEAFF. The whole variable domain, filled in from reference TRBV15 and TRBJ1-1, reads DAMVIQNPRYQVTQFGKPVTLSCSQTLNHNVMYWYQQKSSQAPKLLFHYYDKDFNNEADTPDNFQSRRPNTSFCFLDIRSPGLGDTAMYLCATSRLGGVTEAFFGQGTRLTVV.

The V call is TRBV18, the J call TRBJ1-1; D gene unclear. The CDR3 is made up of 13 amino acids. The germline V and J ends were trimmed by 3 bases and 0 bases, with 5 bases remaining between them. CDR1 is KGHSH, CDR2 LQKENI, per germline. Here the CDR3 reads CASSPAVNTEAFF. Here the CDR3 DNA reads TGTGCCAGCTCACCGGCCGTGAACACTGAAGCTTTCTTT. The full variable domain, in which reference TRBV18 and TRBJ1-1 provide the parts outside the CDR3, is NAGVMQNPRHLVRRRGQEARLRCSPMKGHSHVYWYRQLPEEGLKFMVYLQKENIIDESGMPKERFSAEFPKEGPSILRIQQVVRGDSAAYFCASSPAVNTEAFFGQGTRLTVV.

This clone qualifies as medium-sized. The rearrangement links TRBV6-2 or TRBV6-3 to TRBJ2-1, with a weak D call TRBD1 (6 bases). Trimming stripped 5 bases from V and 4 bases from J, with 12 bases between. The CDR3 extends over 14 amino acids. Germline CDR1 reads MNHEY; CDR2 reads SVGEGT. CDR3 nucleotides: TGTGCCAGCAGTCGGCAGGGGTCGTACAATGAGCAGTTCTTC. Translating gives CASSRQGSYNEQFF.

The chain uses TRBV5-4 and TRBJ1-5; D is unresolved. Trimming took off 5 bases at V and 0 bases at J, with 12 bases between the two ends. Germline lookup yields CDR1 SGHNT and CDR2 YYREEE (reference sequence). The CDR3 extends over 15 amino acids. DNA for the CDR3: TGTGCCAGCAGTATAAGCCCCGATAGCAATCAGCCCCAGCATTTT. This encodes CASSISPDSNQPQHF.

Only a few counts were recorded for this clone. This chain uses TRBV15 with TRBJ2-2; TRBD1 might be the D (6 bases). Trimming took off 0 bases at V and 1 base at J, with 9 bases between the two ends. This CDR3 region has 16 residues. Germline V CDR1 and CDR2: LNHNV, YYDKDF (reference sequence). Written as DNA, the CDR3 is TGTGCCACCAGCAGAGATCGACAGGTGAACACCGGGGAGCTGTTTTTT. It translates to CATSRDRQVNTGELFF.